The 3 T cell receptor beta chains listed next were all sequenced from one sample in a study of graft-versus-host responses after intestinal transplantation. These receptors are not linked to any known antigen. Measured with immunoSEQ multiplex PCR; TCRdb has only the in-frame clones, and not every one. In the table there are 100,000 to 120,000 clones, just over 90% of which are singletons. The sequences come from unstimulated CD8+ T cells sorted from spleen or lymph node cells, collected before intestinal transplant. The receptors shown here come from a human donor who received an intestinal transplant.

The chain recombines TRBV5-8 with TRBJ1-5, with 7 nucleotides matching TRBD1. There are 12 residues in the CDR3. The germline V gene has CDR1 SGHTS and CDR2 YDEGEE. J was trimmed by 6 bases and V by 4 bases; bases with no gene match: 1. CDR3: CASSPGGQPQHF. Here the CDR3 DNA reads TGTGCCAGCAGCCCAGGGGGTCAGCCCCAGCATTTT. Filled out from reference TRBV5-8 and TRBJ1-5, the complete variable domain reads EAGVTQSPTHLIKTRGQQATLRCSPISGHTSVYWYQQALGLGLQFLLWYDEGEERNRGNFPPRFSGRQFPNYSSELNVNALELEDSALYLCASSPGGQPQHFGDGTRLSIL.

This chain links TRBV19 with TRBJ1-2; D gene ambiguous. CDR1 is LNHDA and CDR2 is SQIVND in the germline V gene (reference sequence). The CDR3 covers 12 residues. Trimming stripped 8 bases from V and 7 bases from J, with 14 bases between. DNA of the CDR3: TGTGCCAGTTCGGGAGGCTTAAGTGGCTACACCTTC. Residues: CASSGGLSGYTF.

The J gene is TRBJ2-7, the V gene TRBV19, with D tentatively TRBD1 (5 bases). The CDR3 loop spans 15 amino acids. Trimming left V 1 base short and J 3 bases short, with 13 bases between. Per the germline V gene, CDR1 is LNHDA and CDR2 is SQIVND (reference sequence). The CDR3 here is CASSIGEYQGYEQYF. The CDR3 nucleotides read TGTGCCAGTAGTATAGGAGAGTACCAGGGCTACGAGCAGTACTTC.